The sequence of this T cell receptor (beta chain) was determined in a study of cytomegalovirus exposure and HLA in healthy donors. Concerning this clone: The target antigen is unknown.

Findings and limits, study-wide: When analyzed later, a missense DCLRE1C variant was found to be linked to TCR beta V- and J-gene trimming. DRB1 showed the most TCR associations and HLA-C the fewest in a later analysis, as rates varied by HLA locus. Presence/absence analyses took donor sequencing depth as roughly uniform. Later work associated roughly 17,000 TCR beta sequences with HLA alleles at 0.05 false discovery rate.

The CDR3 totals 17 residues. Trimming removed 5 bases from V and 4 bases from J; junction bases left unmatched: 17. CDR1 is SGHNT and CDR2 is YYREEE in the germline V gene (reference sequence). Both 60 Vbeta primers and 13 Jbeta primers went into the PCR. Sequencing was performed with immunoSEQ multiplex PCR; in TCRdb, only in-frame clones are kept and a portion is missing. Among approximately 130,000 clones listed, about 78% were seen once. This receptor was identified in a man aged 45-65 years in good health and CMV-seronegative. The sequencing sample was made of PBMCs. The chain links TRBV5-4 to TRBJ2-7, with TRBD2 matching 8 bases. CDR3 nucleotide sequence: TGTGCCAGCAGGAGCCTAGCGGGTTCGACCGATGTGTACGAGCAGTACTTC. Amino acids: CASRSLAGSTDVYEQYF.